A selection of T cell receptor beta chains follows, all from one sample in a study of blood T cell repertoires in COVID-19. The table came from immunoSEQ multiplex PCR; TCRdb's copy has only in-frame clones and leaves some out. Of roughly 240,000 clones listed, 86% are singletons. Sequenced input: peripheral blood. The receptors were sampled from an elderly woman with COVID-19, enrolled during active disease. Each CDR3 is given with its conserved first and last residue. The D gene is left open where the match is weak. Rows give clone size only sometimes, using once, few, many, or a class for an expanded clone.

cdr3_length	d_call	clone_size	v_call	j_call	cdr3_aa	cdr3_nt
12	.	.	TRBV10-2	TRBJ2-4	CASSDGQHIQYF	TGCGCCAGCAGCGACGGACAGCACATTCAGTACTTC
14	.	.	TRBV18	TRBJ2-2	CASSPPSFAGELFF	TGTGCCAGCTCACCACCTAGCTTCGCCGGGGAGCTGTTTTTT
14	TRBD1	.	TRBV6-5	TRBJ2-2	CASSRQGNTGELFF	TGTGCCAGCAGTCGACAGGGGAACACCGGGGAGCTGTTTTTT
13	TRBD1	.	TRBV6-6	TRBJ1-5	CASQGQGWQPQHF	TGTGCCAGTCAGGGACAGGGTTGGCAGCCCCAGCATTTT
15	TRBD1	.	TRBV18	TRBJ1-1	CASSPGTGANTEAFF	TGTGCCAGCTCCCCCGGGACAGGGGCGAACACTGAAGCTTTCTTT
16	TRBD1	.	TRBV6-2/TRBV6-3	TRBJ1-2	CASSFDRGRLNYGYTF	TGTGCCAGCAGCTTCGACAGGGGGCGGCTTAACTATGGCTACACCTTC
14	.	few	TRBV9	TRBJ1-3	CASSDAAAGNTIYF	TGTGCCAGCAGCGACGCAGCAGCGGGAAACACCATATATTTT
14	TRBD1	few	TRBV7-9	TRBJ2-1	CASSLAPGGNEQFF	TGTGCCAGCAGCTTAGCCCCAGGGGGCAATGAGCAGTTCTTC
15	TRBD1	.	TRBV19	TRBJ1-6	CASSVNRGGNSPLHF	TGTGCCAGTAGTGTCAACAGGGGTGGGAATTCACCCCTCCACTTT
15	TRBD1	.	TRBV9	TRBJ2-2	CASSVAGGYVGELFF	TGTGCCAGCAGCGTTGCAGGGGGCTACGTCGGGGAGCTGTTTTTT
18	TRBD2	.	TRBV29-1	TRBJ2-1	CSASGLAGGQSSYNEQFF	TGCAGCGCTTCGGGACTAGCGGGGGGACAGAGCTCCTACAATGAGCAGTTCTTC
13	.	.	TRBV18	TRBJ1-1	CASSYGNGEDAFF	TGTGCCAGCTCCTACGGGAACGGGGAAGACGCTTTCTTT
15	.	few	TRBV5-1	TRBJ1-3	CASSLEPGSGNTIYF	TGCGCCAGCAGCTTGGAACCAGGCTCTGGAAACACCATATATTTT
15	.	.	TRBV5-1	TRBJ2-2	CASTEQGISAGELFF	TGCGCCAGCACTGAACAGGGAATTTCCGCCGGGGAGCTGTTTTTT
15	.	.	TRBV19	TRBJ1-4	CASSMQGNLNEKLFF	TGTGCCAGTAGTATGCAGGGCAACCTGAATGAAAAACTGTTTTTT
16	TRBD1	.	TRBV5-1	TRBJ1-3	CASSSSGTGPRNTIYF	TGCGCCAGCAGCTCATCCGGGACAGGGCCTCGAAACACCATATATTTT
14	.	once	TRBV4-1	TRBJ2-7	CASSQAGMRGEQYF	TGCGCCAGCAGCCAGGCGGGTATGCGCGGCGAGCAGTACTTC
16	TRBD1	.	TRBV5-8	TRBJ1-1	CASSFRSTGGNTEAFF	TGTGCCAGCAGCTTCCGATCGACAGGGGGAAACACTGAAGCTTTCTTT
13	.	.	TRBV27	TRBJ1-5	CASSFGSGRGWHF	TGTGCCAGCAGTTTTGGTTCTGGCAGGGGCTGGCATTTT
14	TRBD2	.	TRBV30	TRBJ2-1	CAWSVMASGGEQFF	TGTGCCTGGAGTGTAATGGCTAGCGGGGGTGAGCAGTTCTTC
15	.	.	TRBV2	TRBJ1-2	CASSEGLFWALGYTF	TGTGCCAGCAGTGAAGGGTTGTTCTGGGCGTTGGGCTACACCTTC
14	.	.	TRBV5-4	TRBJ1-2	CASSLEGGGYGYTF	TGTGCCAGCAGCTTGGAAGGGGGTGGCTATGGCTACACCTTC
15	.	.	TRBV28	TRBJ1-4	CASSPASGANEKLFF	TGTGCCAGCAGCCCGGCCTCAGGGGCTAATGAAAAACTGTTTTTT
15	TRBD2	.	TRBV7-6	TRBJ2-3	CASSHRTSGTDTQYF	TGTGCCAGCAGCCACAGGACTAGCGGAACAGATACGCAGTATTTT
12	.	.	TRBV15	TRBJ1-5	CATSRTDQPQHF	TGTGCCACCAGCAGGACAGATCAGCCCCAGCATTTT
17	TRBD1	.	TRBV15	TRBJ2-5	CATSRAPSTGGTETQYF	TGTGCCACCAGCAGAGCTCCGTCGACAGGGGGAACAGAGACCCAGTACTTC
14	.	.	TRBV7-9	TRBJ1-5	CASSPGGGNQPQHF	TGTGCCAGCAGCCCCGGGGGTGGCAATCAGCCCCAGCATTTT
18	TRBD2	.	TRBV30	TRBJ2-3	CAWSVDPWSGGITDTQYF	TGTGCCTGGAGCGTCGACCCCTGGAGCGGGGGGATAACAGATACGCAGTATTTT
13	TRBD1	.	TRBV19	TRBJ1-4	CASMFTGVGKLFF	TGTGCCAGTATGTTTACAGGGGTAGGAAAACTGTTTTTT
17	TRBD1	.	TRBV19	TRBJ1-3	CASSMGPGTAFGNTIYF	TGTGCCAGTAGTATGGGCCCCGGGACAGCCTTCGGAAACACCATATATTTT
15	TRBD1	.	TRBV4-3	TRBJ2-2	CASSQIDRDTGELFF	TGCGCCAGCAGCCAAATCGACAGGGACACCGGGGAGCTGTTTTTT
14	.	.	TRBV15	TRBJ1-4	CATSRGGLGEKLFF	TGTGCCACCAGCAGAGGAGGGCTCGGGGAAAAACTGTTTTTT
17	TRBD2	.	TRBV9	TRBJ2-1	CASSVGSSGGAESEQFF	TGTGCCAGCAGCGTAGGGTCTAGCGGGGGGGCCGAGAGTGAGCAGTTCTTC
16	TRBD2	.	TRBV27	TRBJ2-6	CASTGRGTPGANVLTF	TGTGCCAGCACAGGGAGGGGTACTCCTGGGGCCAACGTCCTGACTTTC
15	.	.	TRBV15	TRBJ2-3	CATSFPGTPSDTQYF	TGTGCCACCAGCTTCCCCGGGACTCCCTCGGATACGCAGTATTTT
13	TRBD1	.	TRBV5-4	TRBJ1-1	CASSLEGALRAFF	TGTGCCAGCAGCTTGGAGGGGGCACTCCGGGCTTTCTTT
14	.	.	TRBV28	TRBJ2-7	CASSLSGVGYEQYF	TGTGCCAGCAGTTTATCAGGGGTTGGCTACGAGCAGTACTTC
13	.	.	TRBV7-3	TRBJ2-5	CASSPYNQETQYF	TGTGCCAGCAGCCCATACAACCAAGAGACCCAGTACTTC
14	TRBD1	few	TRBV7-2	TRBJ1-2	CASSDRQGALGYTF	TGTGCCAGCAGCGATCGACAGGGGGCGCTGGGCTACACCTTC
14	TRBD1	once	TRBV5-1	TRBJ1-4	CASSSGQVGEKLFF	TGCGCCAGCAGCTCGGGACAGGTCGGTGAAAAACTGTTTTTT
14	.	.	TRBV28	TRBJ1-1	CASSSAGRGSEAFF	TGTGCCAGCAGTTCCGCCGGGAGGGGCTCTGAAGCTTTCTTT
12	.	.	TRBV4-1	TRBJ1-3	CASSQTENTIYF	TGCGCCAGCAGCCAAACGGAGAACACCATATATTTT
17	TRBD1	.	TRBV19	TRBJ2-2	CASNRGGGQGNTGELFF	TGTGCCAGTAATCGTGGAGGGGGACAGGGGAACACCGGGGAGCTGTTTTTT
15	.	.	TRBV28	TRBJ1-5	CASSPIRTGSQPQHF	TGTGCCAGCAGTCCGATCCGAACAGGGTCGCAGCCCCAGCATTTT
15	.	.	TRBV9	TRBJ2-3	CASSVAGQVGDTQYF	TGTGCCAGCAGCGTAGCTGGGCAGGTCGGAGATACGCAGTATTTT
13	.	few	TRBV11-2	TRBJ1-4	CASRARENEKLFF	TGTGCCAGCAGGGCCAGGGAAAATGAAAAACTGTTTTTT